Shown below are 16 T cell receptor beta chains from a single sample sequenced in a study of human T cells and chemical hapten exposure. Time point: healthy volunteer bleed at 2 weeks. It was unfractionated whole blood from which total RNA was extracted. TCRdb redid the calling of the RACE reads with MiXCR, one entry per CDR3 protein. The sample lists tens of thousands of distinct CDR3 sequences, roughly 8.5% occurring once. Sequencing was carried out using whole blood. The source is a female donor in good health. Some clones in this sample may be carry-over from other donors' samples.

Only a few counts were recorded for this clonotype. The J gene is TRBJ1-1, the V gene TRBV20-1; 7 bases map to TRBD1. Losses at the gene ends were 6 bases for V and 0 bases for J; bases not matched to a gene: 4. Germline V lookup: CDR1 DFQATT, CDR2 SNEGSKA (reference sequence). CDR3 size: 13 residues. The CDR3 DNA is TGCAGTGCCCGAGACAGGGTGAACACTGAAGCTTTCTTT. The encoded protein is CSARDRVNTEAFF.

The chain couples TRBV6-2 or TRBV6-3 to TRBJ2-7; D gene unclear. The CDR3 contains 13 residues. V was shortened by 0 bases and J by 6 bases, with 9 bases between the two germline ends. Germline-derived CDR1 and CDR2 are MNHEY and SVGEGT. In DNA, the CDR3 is TGTGCCAGCAGTTACTCAGCCCCTCGCGAGCAGTACTTC. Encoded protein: CASSYSAPREQYF.

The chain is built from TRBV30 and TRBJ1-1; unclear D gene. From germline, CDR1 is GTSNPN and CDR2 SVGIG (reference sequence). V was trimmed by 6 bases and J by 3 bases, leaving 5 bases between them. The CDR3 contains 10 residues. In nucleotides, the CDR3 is TGTGCCTGTTGGTACACTGAAGCTTTCTTT. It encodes CACWYTEAFF. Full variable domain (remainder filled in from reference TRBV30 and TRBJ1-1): SQTIHQWPATLVQPVGSPLSLECTVEGTSNPNLYWYRQAAGRGLQLLFYSVGIGQISSEVPQNLSASRPQDRQFILSSKKLLLSDSGFYLCACWYTEAFFGQGTRLTVV.

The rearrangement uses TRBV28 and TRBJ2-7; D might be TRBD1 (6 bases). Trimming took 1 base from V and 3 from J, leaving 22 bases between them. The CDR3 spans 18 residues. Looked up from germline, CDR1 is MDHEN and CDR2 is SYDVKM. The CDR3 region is CASSLSRTAYIPHYEQYF. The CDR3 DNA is TGTGCCAGCAGTTTATCTCGGACAGCCTATATACCCCACTACGAGCAGTACTTC.

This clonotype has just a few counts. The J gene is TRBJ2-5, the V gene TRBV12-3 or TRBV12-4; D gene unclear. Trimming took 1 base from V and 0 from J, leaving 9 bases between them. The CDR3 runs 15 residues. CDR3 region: CASSLELGYQETQYF. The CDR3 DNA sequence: TGTGCCAGCAGTTTAGAACTCGGGTACCAAGAGACCCAGTACTTC.

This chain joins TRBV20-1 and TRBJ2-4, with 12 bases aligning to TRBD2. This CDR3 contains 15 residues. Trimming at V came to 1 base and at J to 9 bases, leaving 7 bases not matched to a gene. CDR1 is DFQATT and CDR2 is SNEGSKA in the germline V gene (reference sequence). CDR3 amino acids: CSARGGLAGLGIQYF. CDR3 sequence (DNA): TGCAGTGCTAGAGGCGGACTAGCGGGATTAGGCATTCAGTACTTC.

CDR3 in DNA: TGTGCCAGCAGCCAAGAAAGGGGTTCACCCCTCCACTTT. Its translation: CASSQERGSPLHF. The V call is TRBV4-2, the J call TRBJ1-6; D may be TRBD1 (5 bases). This CDR3 contains 13 residues. Trimming removed 0 bases at V and 9 bases at J, with 6 bases between. CDR1 and CDR2 (germline): LGHNA, YNFKEQ.

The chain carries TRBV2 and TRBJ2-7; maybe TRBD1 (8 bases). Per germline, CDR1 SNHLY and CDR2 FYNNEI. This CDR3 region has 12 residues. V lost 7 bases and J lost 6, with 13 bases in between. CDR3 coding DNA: TGTGCCAGCAAGTACAGGGGGGGCGAGCAGTACTTC. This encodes CASKYRGGEQYF.

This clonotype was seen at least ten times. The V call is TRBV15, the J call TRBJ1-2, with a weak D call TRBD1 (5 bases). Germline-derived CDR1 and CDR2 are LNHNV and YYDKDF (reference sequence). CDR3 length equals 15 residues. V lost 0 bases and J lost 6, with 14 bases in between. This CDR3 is CATSRDIGGMDGYTF. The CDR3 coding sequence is TGTGCCACCAGCAGAGATATCGGGGGGATGGATGGCTACACCTTC.

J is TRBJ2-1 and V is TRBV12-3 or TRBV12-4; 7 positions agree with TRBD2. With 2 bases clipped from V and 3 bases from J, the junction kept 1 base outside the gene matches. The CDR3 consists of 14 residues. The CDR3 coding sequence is TGTGCCAGCAGTTTAACTAGCGACTACAATGAGCAGTTCTTC. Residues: CASSLTSDYNEQFF.

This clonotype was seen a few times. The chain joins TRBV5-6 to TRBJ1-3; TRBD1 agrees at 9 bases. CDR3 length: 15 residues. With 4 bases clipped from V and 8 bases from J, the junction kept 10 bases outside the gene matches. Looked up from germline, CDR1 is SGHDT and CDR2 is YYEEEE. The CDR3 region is CASSHGTGLMDTIYF. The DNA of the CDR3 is TGTGCCAGCAGCCACGGGACAGGGCTGATGGACACCATATATTTT.

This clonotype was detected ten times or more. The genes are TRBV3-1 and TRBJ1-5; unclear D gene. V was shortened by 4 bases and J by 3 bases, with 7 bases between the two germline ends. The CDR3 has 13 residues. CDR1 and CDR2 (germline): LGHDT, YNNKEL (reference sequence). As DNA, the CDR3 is TGTGCCAGCAGCCCGGACTACAATCAGCCCCAGCATTTT. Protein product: CASSPDYNQPQHF.

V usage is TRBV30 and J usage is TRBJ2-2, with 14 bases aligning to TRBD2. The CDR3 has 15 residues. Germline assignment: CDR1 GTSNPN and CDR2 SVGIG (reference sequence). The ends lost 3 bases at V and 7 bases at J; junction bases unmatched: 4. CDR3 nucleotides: TGTGCCTGGAGAGGGACTAGCGGGAGTATCGGGGAGCTGTTTTTT. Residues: CAWRGTSGSIGELFF.

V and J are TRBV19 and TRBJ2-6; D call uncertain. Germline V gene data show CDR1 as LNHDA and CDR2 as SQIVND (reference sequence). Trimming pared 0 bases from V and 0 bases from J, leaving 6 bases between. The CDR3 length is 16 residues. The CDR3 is CASSIDRGSGANVLTF. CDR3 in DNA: TGTGCCAGTAGTATAGATCGTGGCTCTGGGGCCAACGTCCTGACTTTC.

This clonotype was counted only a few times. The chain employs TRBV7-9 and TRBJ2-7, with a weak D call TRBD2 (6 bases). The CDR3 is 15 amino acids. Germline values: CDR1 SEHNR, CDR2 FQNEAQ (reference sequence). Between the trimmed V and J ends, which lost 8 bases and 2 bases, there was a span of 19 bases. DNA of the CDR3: TGTGCCAGCGCCATACCGCGGGGCCCCACCTACGAGCAGTACTTC. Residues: CASAIPRGPTYEQYF.

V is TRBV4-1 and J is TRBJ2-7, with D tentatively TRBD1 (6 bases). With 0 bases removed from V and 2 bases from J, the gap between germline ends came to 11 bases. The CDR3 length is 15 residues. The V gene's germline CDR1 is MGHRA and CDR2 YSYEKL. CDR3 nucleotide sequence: TGCGCCAGCAGCCAAGAGGGGGACAACACCTACGAGCAGTACTTC. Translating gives CASSQEGDNTYEQYF.